Below are 21 T cell receptor beta chains sequenced from a single sample in a study of blood T cell repertoires in COVID-19. Generated by immunoSEQ multiplex PCR, the TCRdb table keeps only in-frame clones and is missing some. The sample shows over 350,000 clones, roughly 89% of them seen only once. Sequencing was done on a sample of PBMCs or T cells enriched from blood (not recorded which). The receptor source for this set is a woman between 50 and 59 years old who had recovered from COVID-19.

This clone was observed a single time. CDR3 bases: TGCGCCAGCAGCCCAGATTCCCGGGACAGGGTTTATTTCTACTATGGCTACACCTTC. This gives the protein CASSPDSRDRVYFYYGYTF. The chain couples TRBV4-3 to TRBJ1-2; 9 bases line up with TRBD1. CDR1 and CDR2 (germline): LGHNA, YSLEER. V shed 4 bases, J shed 3 bases, and the junction held 18 bases outside the gene matches. The CDR3 has 19 residues.

In nucleotides, the CDR3 is TGCGCCAGCAGCTTGCAGGATACGGCCGGCGAAGCTTTCTTT. Its translation: CASSLQDTAGEAFF. This chain joins TRBV5-1 and TRBJ1-1, with D unclear. Trimming took 1 base from V and 8 from J, leaving 15 bases between them. The CDR3 is 14 residues long. The germline CDR1 and CDR2 sequences are SGHRS and YFSETQ.

The V gene is TRBV9, the J gene TRBJ2-7; the match to TRBD1 covers 10 bases. Per germline, CDR1 SGDLS and CDR2 YYNGEE. This CDR3 is 15 amino acids long. The V and J ends lost 4 bases and 5 bases, in that order; junction bases with no gene match: 9. Here the CDR3 reads CASSLWSDRGDEQYF. CDR3 sequence (DNA): TGTGCCAGCAGCTTGTGGTCGGACAGGGGGGACGAGCAGTACTTC.

The V call is TRBV7-9, the J call TRBJ2-7; no reliable D call. The V end lost 5 bases, the J end lost 2 bases, and 10 bases lay between the germline ends. The CDR3 has 13 amino acids. The germline CDR1 and CDR2 sequences are SEHNR and FQNEAQ (reference sequence). The CDR3 region has the DNA TGTGCCAGCAGCACCCCAGGAACCTACGAGCAGTACTTC. This translates into CASSTPGTYEQYF.

V gene TRBV4-3 combines with J gene TRBJ2-2, with D hard to call. V was pared by 4 bases and J by 1 base, with 7 bases between. The CDR3 has 14 amino acids. CDR1 and CDR2 from the germline V gene are LGHNA and YSLEER. The CDR3 nucleotides are TGCGCCAGCAGCCCGTCTAGGAACACCGGGGAGCTGTTTTTT. Its translation: CASSPSRNTGELFF.

The chain employs TRBV7-2 and TRBJ2-1; the D is unclear. The V gene's germline CDR1 is SGHTA and CDR2 FQGNSA. Trimming shortened V by 5 bases and J by 0 bases, and 14 bases separated the two germline ends. The CDR3 has 16 residues. The CDR3 nucleotides are TGTGCCAGCAGCCCCGATACCCTAAGCTCCTACAATGAGCAGTTCTTC. It encodes CASSPDTLSSYNEQFF.

The chain has TRBV9 and TRBJ1-4; TRBD1 matches 8 bases. V lost 2 bases to trimming and J lost 4 bases; unmatched junction nucleotides: 4. From germline, CDR1 is SGDLS and CDR2 YYNGEE. This CDR3 spans 15 amino acids. The CDR3 DNA follows: TGTGCCAGCAGCGTGGGACAGGCCGATAATGAAAAACTGTTTTTT. This translates into CASSVGQADNEKLFF.

This clone has only a few counts. The gene calls are TRBV28 and TRBJ1-1, with TRBD1 identical over 7 bases. The germline V gene has CDR1 MDHEN and CDR2 SYDVKM. The CDR3 sequence is 14 residues long. Germline trimming cut 6 bases from V and 1 base from J; bases unmatched to any gene: 5. CDR3 sequence reads: CASRRQGWNTEAFF. The CDR3 nucleotides are TGTGCCAGCAGGCGACAGGGATGGAACACTGAAGCTTTCTTT. Based on the CDR3 plus reference TRBV28 and TRBJ1-1, the full variable domain is DVKVTQSSRYLVKRTGEKVFLECVQDMDHENMFWYRQDPGLGLRLIYFSYDVKMKEKGDIPEGYSVSREKKERFSLILESASTNQTSMYLCASRRQGWNTEAFFGQGTRLTVV.

The chain has TRBV27 and TRBJ1-1; weak D call: TRBD1 (5 bases). Germline CDR1 is MNHEY and CDR2 is SMNVEV (reference sequence). The CDR3 extends over 14 amino acids. V shed 3 bases and J shed 6 bases, with 14 bases lying between them. CDR3 region: CASSLSGARAEAFF. The CDR3 bases are TGTGCCAGCAGTTTGAGCGGGGCGAGGGCTGAAGCTTTCTTT.

The chain couples TRBV30 to TRBJ2-5; 7 nucleotides agree with TRBD2. Per the germline V gene, CDR1 is GTSNPN and CDR2 is SVGIG (reference sequence). V dropped 3 bases and J dropped 4; count of bases not matched to a gene: 11. The CDR3 is made up of 15 amino acids. Here the CDR3 DNA reads TGTGCCTGGAGCGCCCCAGCGGGGACTGGAGAGACCCAGTACTTC. It yields the protein CAWSAPAGTGETQYF.

The chain uses TRBV5-5 and TRBJ1-2; TRBD1 aligns across 8 bases. The V gene's germline CDR1 is SGHKS and CDR2 YYEKEE (reference sequence). J gave up 4 bases and V 2 bases, and 7 bases lay outside the gene matches. This CDR3 is built from 15 residues. DNA for the CDR3: TGTGCCAGCAGCTTACAGGGGGAAAGAACCTATGGCTACACCTTC. Amino acids: CASSLQGERTYGYTF. Based on the CDR3 plus reference TRBV5-5 and TRBJ1-2, the full variable domain is DAGVTQSPTHLIKTRGQQVTLRCSPISGHKSVSWYQQVLGQGPQFIFQYYEKEERGRGNFPDRFSARQFPNYSSELNVNALLLGDSALYLCASSLQGERTYGYTFGSGTRLTVV.

J is TRBJ1-4 and V is TRBV5-1, with D uncertain. With 0 bases removed from V and 11 bases from J, the gap between germline ends came to 8 bases. The CDR3 consists of 12 residues. The germline CDR1 and CDR2 sequences are SGHRS and YFSETQ. The CDR3 spells CASSLVAPKLFF. The CDR3 DNA is TGCGCCAGCAGCTTGGTAGCTCCGAAACTGTTTTTT.

The V gene is TRBV4-3, the J gene TRBJ1-2; 7 bases match TRBD1. Per the germline V gene, CDR1 is LGHNA and CDR2 is YSLEER. CDR3 size: 14 residues. The J segment lost 8 bases and the V segment lost 0 bases, leaving 6 bases of the junction unmatched. The CDR3 protein is CASSQETGVGGYTF. In DNA form, the CDR3 reads TGCGCCAGCAGCCAAGAAACAGGGGTCGGGGGCTACACCTTC.

The chain is built from TRBV5-1 and TRBJ1-5, with TRBD1 matching over 7 bases. The trim removed 3 bases at V and 4 bases at J, leaving 1 base unmatched. The CDR3 runs 13 residues. Germline loops: CDR1 SGHRS, CDR2 YFSETQ. The CDR3 is CASSWGQNQPQHF. DNA for the CDR3: TGCGCCAGCAGCTGGGGACAGAATCAGCCCCAGCATTTT.

The rearrangement links TRBV7-2 to TRBJ1-4; D is perhaps TRBD1 (6 bases). V gave up 1 base and J gave up 6 bases, with 6 bases separating them. Per germline, CDR1 SGHTA and CDR2 FQGNSA. This CDR3 has 13 residues. As DNA, the CDR3 is TGTGCCAGCAGCTTAGGACAGGATGAAAAACTGTTTTTT. It is translated as CASSLGQDEKLFF. The whole variable domain, remainder taken from reference TRBV7-2 and TRBJ1-4, is GAGVSQSPSNKVTEKGKDVELRCDPISGHTALYWYRQSLGQGLEFLIYFQGNSAPDKSGLPSDRFSAERTGGSVSTLTIQRTQQEDSAVYLCASSLGQDEKLFFGSGTQLSVL.

J is TRBJ1-2 and V is TRBV3-1 (or the pseudogene TRBV3-2); tentatively, D is TRBD1 (6 bases). The CDR3 runs 13 residues. CDR1 is LGHDT, CDR2 YNNKEL, per germline (reference sequence). V was pared by 5 bases and J by 7 bases, with 14 bases between. CDR3 coding DNA: TGTGCCAGCAGCGTACAGGGTGAAAGTGGCTACACCTTC. It codes for CASSVQGESGYTF.

The chain recombines TRBV3-1 (or the pseudogene TRBV3-2) with TRBJ1-2, with D unclear. The CDR3 loop spans 14 amino acids. Germline CDR1 and CDR2: LGHDT and YNNKEL (reference sequence). V was pared by 3 bases and J by 5 bases, with 13 bases between. The CDR3 region is CASSHLRSHYGYTF. CDR3 sequence (DNA): TGTGCCAGCAGCCACCTACGTAGCCATTATGGCTACACCTTC.

In this sample, this clone turned up once. The chain has TRBV3-1 (or the pseudogene TRBV3-2) and TRBJ1-1, with 9 bases fitting TRBD1. From germline, CDR1 is LGHDT and CDR2 YNNKEL (reference sequence). V was clipped by 3 bases and J by 0 bases; unmatched bases: 5. The CDR3 is 16 amino acids. CDR3: CASSHRQGGMNTEAFF. The DNA of the CDR3 is TGTGCCAGCAGCCATCGACAGGGGGGAATGAACACTGAAGCTTTCTTT.

The CDR3, as DNA: TGTGCCAGTAGTACTACTAGCGGACCGTCCTACGAGCAGTACTTC. Its protein product is CASSTTSGPSYEQYF. The gene calls are TRBV19 and TRBJ2-7, with 8 bases matching TRBD2. This CDR3 contains 15 residues. Germline CDR1 reads LNHDA; CDR2 reads SQIVND (reference sequence). The trim removed 4 bases at V and 1 base at J, leaving 6 bases unmatched.

The chain carries TRBV27 and TRBJ2-7, with D perhaps matching TRBD1 (6 bases). The V end was cut by 3 bases, the J end by 8 bases, with 11 bases between. The CDR3 has 12 amino acids. Germline V gene sequence: CDR1 MNHEY, CDR2 SMNVEV (reference sequence). Here the CDR3 reads CASSFPGQQQYF. The CDR3, as DNA: TGTGCCAGCAGTTTCCCTGGACAGCAGCAGTACTTC.

This clone was observed at least ten times. Other DNA sequences in the sample encode the same CDR3. The CDR3 spells CASSPGGYGYTF. CDR3 coding DNA: TGTGCCAGCTCACCAGGCGGCTATGGCTACACCTTC. This chain connects TRBV18 to TRBJ1-2; D is undetermined. V was pared by 2 bases and J by 4 bases, with 5 bases between. Per the germline V gene, CDR1 is KGHSH and CDR2 is LQKENI. There are 12 residues in the CDR3.